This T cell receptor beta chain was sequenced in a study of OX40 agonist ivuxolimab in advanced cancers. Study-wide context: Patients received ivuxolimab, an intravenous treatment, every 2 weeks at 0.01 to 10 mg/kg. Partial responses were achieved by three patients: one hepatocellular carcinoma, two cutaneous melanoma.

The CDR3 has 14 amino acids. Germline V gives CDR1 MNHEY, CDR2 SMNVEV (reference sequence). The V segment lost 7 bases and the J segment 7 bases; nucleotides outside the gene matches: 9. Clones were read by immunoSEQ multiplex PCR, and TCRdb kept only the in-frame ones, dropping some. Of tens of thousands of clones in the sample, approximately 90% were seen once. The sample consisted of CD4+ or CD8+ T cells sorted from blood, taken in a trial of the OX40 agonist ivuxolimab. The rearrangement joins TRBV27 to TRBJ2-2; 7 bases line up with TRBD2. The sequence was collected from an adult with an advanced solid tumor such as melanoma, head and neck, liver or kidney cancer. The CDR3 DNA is TGTGCCAGCACCCTGGGAGGGGTTGGCGGGGAGCTGTTTTTT. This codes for CASTLGGVGGELFF.